Detailed here is one T cell receptor beta chain. The data derive from a study of shared clonotypes between healthy human individuals. The protocol was immunoSEQ multiplex PCR, while the TCRdb copy is restricted to in-frame clones and leaves out a portion. The repertoire holds more than 2 million clones, with 95% as singletons. The CDR3 is 12 residues long. Germline-derived CDR1 and CDR2 are MNHNS and SASEGT. V was pared by 2 bases and J by 6 bases, with 4 bases between. This sequence originates from a young man in good health. The chain recombines TRBV6-1 with TRBJ2-2; D is undetermined. Input material: naive CD4+ T cells sorted from blood. Subset specified: CD45RA+ positively selected. The CDR3 sequence is CASSENSGELFF. CDR3 coding DNA: TGTGCCAGCAGTGAAAATTCCGGGGAGCTGTTTTTT.